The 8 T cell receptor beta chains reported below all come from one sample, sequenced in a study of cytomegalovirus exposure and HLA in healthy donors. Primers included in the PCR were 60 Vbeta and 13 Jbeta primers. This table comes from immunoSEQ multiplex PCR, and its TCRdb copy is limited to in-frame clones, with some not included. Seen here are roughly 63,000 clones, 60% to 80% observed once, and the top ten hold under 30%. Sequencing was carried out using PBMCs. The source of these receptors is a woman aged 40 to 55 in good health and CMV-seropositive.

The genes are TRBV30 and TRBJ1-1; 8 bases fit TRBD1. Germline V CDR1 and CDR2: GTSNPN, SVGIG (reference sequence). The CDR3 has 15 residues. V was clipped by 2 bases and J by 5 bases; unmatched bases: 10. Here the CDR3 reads CAWSTRTGRGTEAFF. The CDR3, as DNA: TGTGCCTGGAGTACCCGGACAGGGCGAGGGACTGAAGCTTTCTTT.

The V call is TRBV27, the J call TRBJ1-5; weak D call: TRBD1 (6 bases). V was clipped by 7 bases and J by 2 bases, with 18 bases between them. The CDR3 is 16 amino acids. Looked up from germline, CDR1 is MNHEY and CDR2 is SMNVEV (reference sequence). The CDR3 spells CASTDRSGRGNQPQHF. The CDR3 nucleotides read TGTGCCAGCACCGACAGGTCGGGAAGGGGCAATCAGCCCCAGCATTTT.

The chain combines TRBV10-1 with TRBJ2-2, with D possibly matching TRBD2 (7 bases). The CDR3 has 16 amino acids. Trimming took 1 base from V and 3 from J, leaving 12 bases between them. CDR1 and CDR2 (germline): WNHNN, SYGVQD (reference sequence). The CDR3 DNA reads TGCGCCAGCAGTGAGTGGGGGGGCGCGGACACCGGGGAGCTGTTTTTT. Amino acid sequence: CASSEWGGADTGELFF.

The CDR3 spells CASSRTGRNTEAFF. In DNA, the CDR3 is TGTGCCAGCAGCCGCACAGGGAGGAACACTGAAGCTTTCTTT. This chain uses TRBV7-3 with TRBJ1-1; TRBD1 might be the D (6 bases). This CDR3 region has 14 residues. Trimming took 5 bases from V and 1 from J, leaving 11 bases between them. Germline V lookup: CDR1 SGHTA, CDR2 FQGTGA.

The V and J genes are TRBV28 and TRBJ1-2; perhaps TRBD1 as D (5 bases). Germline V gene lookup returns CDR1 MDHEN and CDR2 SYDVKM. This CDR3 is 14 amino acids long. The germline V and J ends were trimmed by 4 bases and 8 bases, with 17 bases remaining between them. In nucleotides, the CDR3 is TGTGCCAGCAGTTCACCTCTCGGGGGTGAAGGCTACACCTTC. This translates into CASSSPLGGEGYTF.

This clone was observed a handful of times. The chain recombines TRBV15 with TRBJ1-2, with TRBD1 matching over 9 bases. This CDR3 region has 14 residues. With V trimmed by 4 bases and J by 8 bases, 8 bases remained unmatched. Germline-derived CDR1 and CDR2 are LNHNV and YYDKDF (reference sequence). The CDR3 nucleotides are TGTGCCACCAGCACTTCGGACAGGGGTGCCGGCTACACCTTC. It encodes CATSTSDRGAGYTF.

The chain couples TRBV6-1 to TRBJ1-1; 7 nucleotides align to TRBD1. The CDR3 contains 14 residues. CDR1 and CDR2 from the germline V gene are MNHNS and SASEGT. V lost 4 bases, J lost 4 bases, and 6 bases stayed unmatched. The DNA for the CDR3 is TGTGCCAGCAGTGCGGAGGGGGCAGGCACTGAAGCTTTCTTT. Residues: CASSAEGAGTEAFF.

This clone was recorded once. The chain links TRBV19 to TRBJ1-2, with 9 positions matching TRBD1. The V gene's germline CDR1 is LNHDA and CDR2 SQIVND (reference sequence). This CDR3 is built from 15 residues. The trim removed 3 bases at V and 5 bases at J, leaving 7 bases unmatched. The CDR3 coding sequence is TGTGCCAGTAGTATTGGGGGGACAGGGAATTATGGCTACACCTTC. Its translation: CASSIGGTGNYGYTF. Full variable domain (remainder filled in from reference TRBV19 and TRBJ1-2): DGGITQSPKYLFRKEGQNVTLSCEQNLNHDAMYWYRQDPGQGLRLIYYSQIVNDFQKGDIAEGYSVSREKKESFPLTVTSAQKNPTAFYLCASSIGGTGNYGYTFGSGTRLTVV.